These 32 T cell receptor beta chains came from one sample sequenced in a study of cytomegalovirus exposure and HLA in healthy donors. Vbeta (60) and Jbeta (13) primers were used in the PCR. Assay used: immunoSEQ multiplex PCR; TCRdb lists only in-frame clones, some missing. The sample comprises over 200,000 clones, roughly 70% of which are singletons, and about 1.9% rests with the top ten. Sequencing was performed on PBMCs. These receptors were obtained from a woman aged 25 to 45 in good health and CMV-seronegative.

The chain has TRBV4-1 and TRBJ2-1; 9 nucleotides match TRBD1. Trimming at V came to 0 bases and at J to 9 bases, leaving 18 bases not matched to a gene. The germline gives CDR1 MGHRA, CDR2 YSYEKL. There are 19 residues in the CDR3. The CDR3 loop is CASSQEYYVGTGKNREQFF. CDR3 nucleotides: TGCGCCAGCAGCCAAGAGTATTACGTCGGGACAGGGAAGAATCGTGAGCAGTTCTTC.

This clone was observed a handful of times. The V call is TRBV27, the J call TRBJ2-7; the D gene is possibly TRBD1 (6 bases). CDR1 is MNHEY and CDR2 is SMNVEV in the germline V gene (reference sequence). The ends were cut back, 5 bases at V and 6 bases at J, with 14 bases in the middle. This CDR3 is 13 amino acids long. The CDR3 sequence is CASSQTGTGEQYF. CDR3 DNA: TGTGCCAGCAGTCAGACAGGTACGGGCGAGCAGTACTTC.

The chain combines TRBV9 with TRBJ1-2, with D possibly TRBD1 on 5 matching bases. The CDR3 extends over 16 amino acids. CDR1 and CDR2 (germline): SGDLS, YYNGEE. V lost 1 base and J 3 bases, leaving 16 bases between the germline ends. The CDR3 here is CASSVLGTGSDYGYTF. The DNA of the CDR3 is TGTGCCAGCAGCGTATTGGGAACAGGATCGGACTATGGCTACACCTTC.

This clone was counted a single time. The J gene is TRBJ1-3, the V gene TRBV7-9; TRBD1 aligns across 10 bases. CDR3 length: 17 residues. Losses at the gene ends were 3 bases for V and 0 bases for J; bases not matched to a gene: 5. CDR1 and CDR2 from the germline V gene are SEHNR and FQNEAQ (reference sequence). As DNA, the CDR3 is TGTGCCAGCAGCTTCCCGGGACAGGGGTTCTCTGGAAACACCATATATTTT. Translating it yields CASSFPGQGFSGNTIYF. Complete variable domain (other parts from reference TRBV7-9 and TRBJ1-3): DTGVSQNPRHKITKRGQNVTFRCDPISEHNRLYWYRQTLGQGPEFLTYFQNEAQLEKSRLLSDRFSAERPKGSFSTLEIQRTEQGDSAMYLCASSFPGQGFSGNTIYFGEGSWLTVV.

As regards this clone: The same CDR3 can be traced to other DNA sequences in this sample. This chain joins TRBV5-1 and TRBJ1-6, with a weak D call TRBD1 (5 bases). CDR1 and CDR2 (germline): SGHRS, YFSETQ. The CDR3 is 13 amino acids. V lost 0 bases and J 10 bases, leaving 8 bases between the germline ends. As DNA, the CDR3 is TGCGCCAGCAGCTTGGGGGGCGAATCACCCCTCCACTTT. As protein: CASSLGGESPLHF.

This chain uses TRBV6-1 with TRBJ1-5, with 7 positions matching TRBD1. CDR1 MNHNS and CDR2 SASEGT come from the germline V gene. J gave up 4 bases and V 6 bases, and 9 bases lay outside the gene matches. CDR3 length equals 15 residues. CDR3 nucleotide sequence: TGTGCCAGCAGACATCCGGGACAGAAAAATCAGCCCCAGCATTTT. Amino acids: CASRHPGQKNQPQHF.

This chain connects TRBV5-5 to TRBJ1-2; 7 bases agree with TRBD1. Germline loops: CDR1 SGHKS, CDR2 YYEKEE (reference sequence). J lost 7 bases, V lost 4 bases, and 10 bases had no gene match. This CDR3 region has 14 residues. The CDR3 region has the DNA TGTGCCAGCAGCCTGGACCCTCGGACAGGTGGCTACACCTTC. This sequence encodes CASSLDPRTGGYTF.

V is TRBV30 and J is TRBJ1-4; D perhaps matches TRBD1 (5 bases). This CDR3 is 15 amino acids long. Trimming pared 4 bases from V and 3 bases from J, leaving 15 bases between. Germline CDR1 and CDR2: GTSNPN and SVGIG (reference sequence). CDR3 sequence reads: CAWMGGRASNEKLFF. CDR3 nucleotides: TGTGCCTGGATGGGGGGACGGGCTTCTAATGAAAAACTGTTTTTT. The full variable domain, in which reference TRBV30 and TRBJ1-4 provide the parts outside the CDR3, is SQTIHQWPATLVQPVGSPLSLECTVEGTSNPNLYWYRQAAGRGLQLLFYSVGIGQISSEVPQNLSASRPQDRQFILSSKKLLLSDSGFYLCAWMGGRASNEKLFFGSGTQLSVL.

A note on this clone: Germline and junction disagree at one end, which may indicate a read error. The J gene is TRBJ2-5, the V gene TRBV7-7; D may be TRBD1 (6 bases). This CDR3 contains 15 residues. CDR1 SSHAT and CDR2 FNYEAQ come from the germline V gene (reference sequence). Written as DNA, the CDR3 is TGTGCTAGCAGCTTAGCGCAAGGGGGTTACGAGACCCAGTACTTC. Translation gives CASSLAQGGYETQYF.

V and J are TRBV2 and TRBJ2-3; TRBD2 aligns across 12 bases. The CDR3 runs to 16 residues. Unmatched junction bases numbered 2, after V lost 2 bases and J lost 2 bases. The germline V gene encodes CDR1 SNHLY and CDR2 FYNNEI. Here the CDR3 reads CASSERLAGDTDTQYF. The CDR3 coding sequence is TGTGCCAGCAGTGAACGACTAGCGGGGGACACAGATACGCAGTATTTT.

The chain has TRBV6-6 and TRBJ2-1, with a possible D match to TRBD1 (6 bases). Trimming removed 4 bases at V and 5 bases at J, with 15 bases between. Germline lookup yields CDR1 MNHNY and CDR2 SVGAGI (reference sequence). The CDR3 has 15 residues. The CDR3 spells CASSSQQGYNNEQFF. The CDR3 DNA sequence: TGTGCCAGCAGTTCCCAACAGGGTTACAACAATGAGCAGTTCTTC.

The chain combines TRBV7-2 with TRBJ1-5; tentative D call: TRBD1 (5 bases). This CDR3 contains 12 residues. In germline, CDR1 is SGHTA, CDR2 FQGNSA. V lost 8 bases to trimming and J lost 3 bases, with 8 bases between them. The CDR3 bases are TGTGCCAGCCGGGGGGACAATCAGCCCCAGCATTTT. Encoded protein: CASRGDNQPQHF.

The rearrangement uses TRBV4-2 and TRBJ1-3; perhaps TRBD1 as D (6 bases). Between the trimmed V and J ends, which lost 1 base and 14 bases, there was a span of 18 bases. This CDR3 is 14 amino acids long. Germline CDR1 reads LGHNA; CDR2 reads YNFKEQ. CDR3 amino acids: CASSQGGGASSVYF. DNA of the CDR3: TGTGCCAGCAGCCAAGGCGGGGGCGCTTCCAGCGTATATTTT.

This clone was detected only once. This chain joins TRBV30 and TRBJ2-5; D gene unclear. The V end lost 3 bases, the J end lost 4 bases, and 9 bases lay between the germline ends. Germline values: CDR1 GTSNPN, CDR2 SVGIG (reference sequence). The CDR3 extends over 12 amino acids. The CDR3, as DNA: TGTGCCTGGAGATTTAGCCGAGAGACCCAGTACTTC. This sequence encodes CAWRFSRETQYF.

The gene calls are TRBV5-6 and TRBJ1-1; D is undetermined. Germline V gene sequence: CDR1 SGHDT, CDR2 YYEEEE. The CDR3 is made up of 13 amino acids. Trimming took 4 bases from V and 0 from J, leaving 7 bases between them. The DNA for the CDR3 is TGTGCCAGCAGCCCTAGGTTGAACACTGAAGCTTTCTTT. This encodes CASSPRLNTEAFF.

On this clone: A read error may account for a junction end that differs from germline. Distinct nucleotide sequences in the sample also encode this CDR3. The V call is TRBV7-9, the J call TRBJ1-1; 7 bases are shared with TRBD1. Per the germline V gene, CDR1 is SEHNR and CDR2 is FQNEAQ (reference sequence). The CDR3 runs to 12 residues. Written as DNA, the CDR3 is TGTTCCAGCAGCTTGGAGGGGGCCGAAGCTTTCTTT. Protein: CSSSLEGAEAFF.

The V and J genes are TRBV30 and TRBJ1-4, with 7 bases aligning to TRBD1. The CDR3 spans 13 residues. Germline CDR1 is GTSNPN and CDR2 is SVGIG (reference sequence). The junction had 6 bases not matched to a gene; V was cut back by 3 bases and J by 8 bases. The CDR3 spells CAWSVDRDEKLFF. The CDR3 DNA follows: TGTGCCTGGAGCGTAGACAGGGACGAAAAACTGTTTTTT.

This clone occurred a few times. This sequence joins TRBV5-6 and TRBJ2-7; 12 nucleotides agree with TRBD2. Germline CDR1 reads SGHDT; CDR2 reads YYEEEE. The ends lost 4 bases at V and 7 bases at J; junction bases unmatched: 9. The CDR3 has 15 amino acids. The CDR3 is CASSPGLAGRREQYF. CDR3 sequence (DNA): TGTGCCAGCAGCCCCGGACTAGCGGGACGTAGGGAGCAGTACTTC.

This rearrangement joins TRBV28 to TRBJ1-1; possibly TRBD1 for D (5 bases). The CDR3 consists of 13 residues. Trimming took off 7 bases at V and 7 bases at J, with 16 bases between the two ends. Per germline, CDR1 MDHEN and CDR2 SYDVKM. The chain's CDR3 is CASTLSGQDEAFF. The CDR3 DNA is TGTGCCAGCACCCTCTCAGGGCAGGATGAAGCTTTCTTT.

The V and J genes are TRBV4-1 and TRBJ2-1; D is ambiguous. The CDR3 consists of 16 residues. The germline CDR1 and CDR2 sequences are MGHRA and YSYEKL. Trimming took 3 bases from V and 0 from J, leaving 12 bases between them. CDR3 protein: CASSQSTASSYNEQFF. The DNA of the CDR3 is TGCGCCAGCAGCCAGTCGACGGCTAGCTCCTACAATGAGCAGTTCTTC.

The chain recombines TRBV19 with TRBJ1-2; no definite D call. V lost 6 bases, J lost 0 bases, and 14 bases lay in between. Germline V lookup: CDR1 LNHDA, CDR2 SQIVND (reference sequence). The CDR3 has 15 amino acids. CDR3 sequence reads: CASRERGWTNYGYTF. The CDR3 DNA is TGTGCCAGTAGGGAGAGAGGGTGGACTAACTATGGCTACACCTTC.

There are a few counts of this clone. The CDR3 protein is CASSLASGTGGEQYF. CDR3 bases: TGCGCCAGCAGCTTGGCCTCTGGGACAGGGGGAGAGCAGTACTTC. The chain has TRBV5-1 and TRBJ2-7, with 11 bases fitting TRBD1. V lost 0 bases, J lost 7 bases, and 6 bases stayed unmatched. The CDR3 has 15 amino acids. Germline V gene sequence: CDR1 SGHRS, CDR2 YFSETQ.

The gene calls are TRBV19 and TRBJ1-4, with D uncertain. Germline V gene sequence: CDR1 LNHDA, CDR2 SQIVND (reference sequence). CDR3 length equals 14 residues. With 6 bases removed from V and 5 bases from J, the gap between germline ends came to 13 bases. The CDR3 DNA sequence: TGTGCCAGTAGAGGAGGGCAGTCAAATGAAAAACTGTTTTTT. This codes for CASRGGQSNEKLFF. Full variable domain (missing parts from reference TRBV19 and TRBJ1-4): DGGITQSPKYLFRKEGQNVTLSCEQNLNHDAMYWYRQDPGQGLRLIYYSQIVNDFQKGDIAEGYSVSREKKESFPLTVTSAQKNPTAFYLCASRGGQSNEKLFFGSGTQLSVL.

The chain couples TRBV25-1 to TRBJ2-3; tentative D call: TRBD1 (5 bases). Germline V gene lookup returns CDR1 MGHDK and CDR2 SYGVNS. This CDR3 is 15 amino acids long. The germline V and J ends were trimmed by 4 bases and 5 bases, with 16 bases remaining between them. CDR3 in amino acids: CASSAFASGLDTQYF. CDR3 bases: TGTGCCAGCAGTGCCTTCGCTTCAGGGTTAGATACGCAGTATTTT. Together with reference TRBV25-1 and TRBJ2-3, the CDR3 gives the full variable domain: EADIYQTPRYLVIGTGKKITLECSQTMGHDKMYWYQQDPGMELHLIHYSYGVNSTEKGDLSSESTVSRIRTEHFPLTLESARPSHTSQYLCASSAFASGLDTQYFGPGTRLTVL.

The rearrangement uses TRBV27 and TRBJ2-2, with 7 bases that match TRBD2. Germline values: CDR1 MNHEY, CDR2 SMNVEV (reference sequence). The CDR3 is made up of 17 amino acids. J lost 5 bases, V lost 0 bases, and 9 bases had no gene match. CDR3: CASSLSIELAFTGELFF. In DNA, the CDR3 is TGTGCCAGCAGTTTATCGATCGAACTAGCGTTTACCGGGGAGCTGTTTTTT.

The rearrangement links TRBV4-1 to TRBJ2-7, with a tentative D call TRBD1 (5 bases). CDR3 length: 15 residues. Trimming pared 1 base from V and 4 bases from J, leaving 14 bases between. Germline V gene data show CDR1 as MGHRA and CDR2 as YSYEKL. The CDR3 sequence: CASSQGARGLYEQYF. CDR3 sequence (DNA): TGCGCCAGCAGCCAAGGGGCAAGGGGTTTGTACGAGCAGTACTTC.

The rearrangement uses TRBV6-5 and TRBJ1-5; perhaps TRBD1 as D (5 bases). The germline gives CDR1 MNHEY, CDR2 SVGAGI. The V end was cut by 5 bases, the J end by 5 bases, with 13 bases between. The CDR3 is 14 residues long. In nucleotides, the CDR3 is TGTGCCAGCAGTGAAGGGACTATGGATCAGCCCCAGCATTTT. Translating gives CASSEGTMDQPQHF.

A few counts support this clone. This chain's CDR3 is CASSLVAGSTDTQYF. In DNA, the CDR3 is TGTGCCAGCAGCTTAGTGGCAGGTAGCACAGATACGCAGTATTTT. This chain joins TRBV11-1 and TRBJ2-3; the D is unclear. This CDR3 spans 15 amino acids. Germline CDR1 and CDR2: SGHAT and FQDESV (reference sequence). Trimming pared 1 base from V and 0 bases from J, leaving 8 bases between.

This clone is a singleton in its sample. This chain links TRBV7-3 with TRBJ2-3, with a weak D call TRBD1 (5 bases). This CDR3 has 13 residues. Per germline, CDR1 SGHTA and CDR2 FQGTGA. The V and J ends lost 7 bases and 3 bases respectively, with 11 bases between them. CDR3 coding DNA: TGTGCCAGCAAAGGGGTTAATACAGATACGCAGTATTTT. The encoded protein is CASKGVNTDTQYF. Full variable domain (outside the CDR3, taken from reference TRBV7-3 and TRBJ2-3): GAGVSQTPSNKVTEKGKYVELRCDPISGHTALYWYRQSLGQGPEFLIYFQGTGAADDSGLPNDRFFAVRPEGSVSTLKIQRTERGDSAVYLCASKGVNTDTQYFGPGTRLTVL.

The gene calls are TRBV6-1 and TRBJ1-1; 8 bases are a match to TRBD1. Germline-derived CDR1 and CDR2 are MNHNS and SASEGT. Unmatched junction bases numbered 8, after V lost 2 bases and J lost 3 bases. The CDR3 spans 16 residues. The CDR3 spells CASSEPTGAIDTEAFF. The DNA for the CDR3 is TGTGCCAGCAGTGAACCGACAGGGGCAATCGACACTGAAGCTTTCTTT.

The V and J genes are TRBV5-1 and TRBJ2-1; TRBD2 agrees at 8 bases. The junction had 3 bases not matched to a gene; V was cut back by 0 bases and J by 4 bases. The germline gives CDR1 SGHRS, CDR2 YFSETQ. This CDR3 is 15 amino acids long. The CDR3 protein is CASSLGGGTYNEQFF. The CDR3 nucleotides read TGCGCCAGCAGCTTGGGCGGGGGGACTTACAATGAGCAGTTCTTC.

The V and J genes are TRBV6-1 and TRBJ1-5, with D unclear. There are 10 residues in the CDR3. Germline-derived CDR1 and CDR2 are MNHNS and SASEGT. Trimming took 8 bases from V and 7 from J, leaving 6 bases between them. CDR3 nucleotides: TGTGCCAGCCCCGAGCAGCCCCAGCATTTT. Translation: CASPEQPQHF.